The following is a TCR beta chain sequence with its context. No cognate antigen has been identified for it. Nothing much larger sits one base from this clone, and base qualities are not available. This sample was included in a study of Siglec-9 on CD8 T cells in melanoma (dated by TCRdb to about 2019). For the study in its entirety: In this study, researchers looked at how Siglec-9 is expressed on CD8+ T cells and what Siglec-9 does to regulate T cells within the melanoma tumor microenvironment.

Points the paper makes about the study in general: Siglec-9 was reported to mark and regulate an effector memory CD8+ T-cell subset that appeared to accumulate within melanoma tumors.

The library was generated by the immunoSEQ multiplex PCR assay. In its TCRdb copy, this immuneACCESS table keeps in-frame sequences only and misses some clones. Where compared with another copy, unresolved V genes explain less than half of these, and the others have no known cause. This sample lists some 39,000 clones; 84% were detected once. Around 1.8% of the sample belongs to the ten largest clones. The clonotype comes from a human donor in good health. Sample: Siglec-9- CD8+ T cells sorted from blood. The cell subset or site label corresponds to: CD8 T cells lacking Siglec-9.

The nucleotide sequence is TGTGCCAGTAGTCCTTCCAGTTATAGCAATCAGCCCCAGCATTTT. This codes for CASSPSSYSNQPQHF. This receptor chain uses TRBV19 and TRBJ1-5; no D segment can be confidently identified. The germline V gene (reference sequence) yields LNHDA for CDR1 and SQIVND for CDR2. The CDR3 sequence holds 15 residues, the cysteine and phenylalanine included. The entry retains the CDR3 DNA only, 45 bases that are in frame from base 1. V loses 5 bases, J loses 0 bases, and the germline ends lie 11 bases apart.